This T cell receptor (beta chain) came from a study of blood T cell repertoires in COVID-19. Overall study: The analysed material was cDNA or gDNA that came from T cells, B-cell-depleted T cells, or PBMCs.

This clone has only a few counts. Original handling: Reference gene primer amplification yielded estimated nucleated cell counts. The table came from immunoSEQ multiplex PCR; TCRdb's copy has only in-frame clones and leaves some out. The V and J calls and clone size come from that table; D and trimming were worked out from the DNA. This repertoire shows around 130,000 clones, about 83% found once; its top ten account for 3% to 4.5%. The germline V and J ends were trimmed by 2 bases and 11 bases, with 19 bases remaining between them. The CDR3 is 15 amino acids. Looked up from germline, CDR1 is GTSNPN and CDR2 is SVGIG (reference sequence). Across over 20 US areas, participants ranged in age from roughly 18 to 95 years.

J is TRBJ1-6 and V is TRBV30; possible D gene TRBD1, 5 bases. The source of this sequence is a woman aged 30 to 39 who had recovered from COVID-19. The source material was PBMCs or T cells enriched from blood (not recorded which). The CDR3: CAWSYRPGGRTPLHF. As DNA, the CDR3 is TGTGCCTGGAGTTATCGACCGGGGGGAAGGACACCCCTCCACTTT. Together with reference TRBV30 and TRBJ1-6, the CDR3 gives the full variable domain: SQTIHQWPATLVQPVGSPLSLECTVEGTSNPNLYWYRQAAGRGLQLLFYSVGIGQISSEVPQNLSASRPQDRQFILSSKKLLLSDSGFYLCAWSYRPGGRTPLHFGNGTRLTVT.